This entry is about one T cell receptor (beta chain). This clonotype was found many times. The clone's antigen remains unknown. There are no base qualities to consult, and no much larger clone falls within one base. Stable Graves' hyperthyroidism was defined as no progression to ophthalmopathy during 18 months of follow-up. Hyperthyroidism patients were newly diagnosed, with disease duration under 2 months, and aged 18 to 65 years. Patients with uncontrolled infections, other autoimmune diseases, pregnancy or lactation were excluded. Diagnoses were established on the basis of clinical symptoms, serum thyroxine and TRAb, thyroid ultrasound, and orbital computed tomography. PBMCs were separated from around 9.1 ml of fresh peripheral blood using Ficoll-Paque density gradient centrifugation. Total RNA was extracted using Trizol reagent, and RNA quality was assessed on an Agilent 2100 Bioanalyzer. The source of the sample is a study of T cells in Graves' hyperthyroidism and ophthalmopathy (dated by TCRdb to 2018 to 2020). Some background on the complete study: Peripheral blood was collected at initial diagnosis, before any treatment. TCR V-J signatures able to tell the groups apart were searched for in a discovery cohort of 90 to 100 patients, of whom roughly 42 had Graves' ophthalmopathy and under 65 had stable Graves' hyperthyroidism. Prospective prediction of ophthalmopathy was tested in an independent validation cohort of 18 to 20 hyperthyroidism patients and 17 patients who later progressed to ophthalmopathy. The approximately 98 discovery patients were randomly divided into training and test sets at a 7:3 ratio. The study also compared thyroid tissue and blood T-cell repertoires from five or six Graves' hyperthyroidism patients. Once sampling was done, hyperthyroidism patients were given methimazole at a starting dose of 30 mg daily, whereas ophthalmopathy patients were given high-dose intravenous methylprednisolone. According to the paper, TCR Vbeta CDR3 sequencing was carried out on some 130 peripheral blood samples, which came from around 43 ophthalmopathy, 75 or so hyperthyroidism and some 17 progressor patients.

Amplification of TCR beta CDR3 regions was carried out from RNA transcripts. A first-round RT-PCR of the TCR CDR3 used the HTBI primer set with the Qiagen OneStep RT-PCR kit. Libraries were constructed in a second round of multiplex PCR, after which size selection and purification were performed. Paired-end sequencing of the libraries was performed with 100 bp reads on an Illumina HiSeq2000. In the source study's methods: Raw data were processed with SOAPnuke, discarding reads with adapters, uncalled bases, mean Phred below 15, or no exact constant-primer or identifier match. High-quality paired reads were merged with COPE v1.2.5, and unique nucleotide sequences were defined as clonotypes. Clonotypes were aligned to IMGT TRBV, TRBD and TRBJ reference segments using MiTCR v1.1. The analysis was restricted to V-J combinations with a frequency above 0.0001, which together covered 99.2% of the repertoires. The TCS score was defined as the ratio of F50 (clonal expansion) to E x V (chaos), calculated using BLOSUM62-based TCRdist between CDR3 peptides within each V-J. Welch's t-statistics and random forest reduced some 510 V-J features to fewer than 15, which were used in a naive Bayes classifier (R e1071). Through fastp at Q25 and MiXCR, TCRdb rebuilt clones from the public reads, retaining in-frame beta chains. Entries are consolidated by CDR3 protein sequence, retaining the most common genes and DNA. The authors' filters were not applied to this entry. In all, the sample holds some 770,000 distinct CDR3 sequences, and roughly 15% of those were seen once. The ten most abundant clones make up around 7.7% of the sample.

The germline V gene gives CDR1 as MGHRA and CDR2 as YSYEKL. Its CDR3 holds 13 amino acids, cysteine through phenylalanine. Only the CDR3 part of the read is kept: 39 bases, read in frame from the first base. The trim is 4 bases for V and 6 bases for J, with a gap of 12 bases between the germline ends. On the study overall, not on this receptor specifically: In validation, the model predicted progression to ophthalmopathy a median of about 6 months before onset, with roughly 71% sensitivity and 72.22% specificity. Most expanded thyroid clonotypes (frequency above 0.001) were also detected in blood, a finding suggesting that blood repertoires may reflect thyroid immune responses. Sample size was not statistically predetermined, and investigators were not blinded to group allocation. Ophthalmopathy was separated from stable hyperthyroidism by a 13 V-J signature model, with over 85% sensitivity and about 84% specificity obtained in cross-validation and 80%/75% obtained in testing.

Sequencing was performed on blood. The sequence is built from TRBV4-1 and TRBJ2-5; a tentative D match to TRBD2 spans 5 bases. This sequence originates from a man aged 18 to 35 with Graves' hyperthyroidism. At the DNA level, the sequence is TGCGCCAGCAGCCTCGCCTTCGGGAAGACCCAGTACTTC. Its coded protein is CASSLAFGKTQYF.